This is a list of T cell receptor beta chains from one sample in a study of blood T cell repertoires in COVID-19. TCRdb keeps only in-frame clones here, not all; method: immunoSEQ multiplex PCR. Seen here are roughly 260,000 clones, roughly four fifths observed once, and the top ten hold 4.7%. Sequencing was done on a sample of peripheral blood. These receptor sequences come from an older woman with acute or convalescent COVID-19. The CDR3 runs from the conserved cysteine through the conserved F or W. D genes are given only for firm matches. Not every row has a clone size; where given, it reads once, few, many or a size class.

J,D,V,size,DNA,CDR3
TRBJ2-1,TRBD2,TRBV5-1,-,TGCGCCAGCAGCTTGGCCCAGCGGGGGGACCACAATGAGCAGTTCTTC,CASSLAQRGDHNEQFF
TRBJ1-2,TRBD1,TRBV20-1,-,TGCAGTGCCAGTGGCGGACAGGGGGTAGGGTATGGCTACACCTTC,CSASGGQGVGYGYTF
TRBJ1-2,-,TRBV4-3,few,TGCGCCAGCAGCCAAGATACGGGGGTAATTGGCTACACCTTC,CASSQDTGVIGYTF
TRBJ1-1,-,TRBV24-1,-,TGTGCCACCAGTGATCGGGACACTGAAGCTTTCTTT,CATSDRDTEAFF
TRBJ1-4,-,TRBV7-2,-,TGTGCCAGCAGCCGTGGGGGGGATCGGCATGAAAAACTGTTTTTT,CASSRGGDRHEKLFF
TRBJ2-3,-,TRBV12-3/TRBV12-4,-,TGTGCCAGCCAGGGGCTCGCAGATACGCAGTATTTT,CASQGLADTQYF
TRBJ2-7,TRBD1,TRBV2,-,TGTGCCAGCAGTGATGGACAGGCCTACGAGCAGTACTTC,CASSDGQAYEQYF
TRBJ1-6,TRBD1,TRBV27,-,TGTGCCAGCAGTTTATACGGACAGGGACTGGGGTCACCCCTCCACTTT,CASSLYGQGLGSPLHF
TRBJ1-5,-,TRBV19,-,TGTGCCAGTAGCACGACAGCAGACAATCAGCCCCAGCATTTT,CASSTTADNQPQHF
TRBJ1-1,TRBD1,TRBV6-5,-,TGTGCCAGCAGTTCTTGGGACAGCGACACTGAAGCTTTCTTT,CASSSWDSDTEAFF
TRBJ2-2,-,TRBV7-2,-,TGTGCCAGCAGCGTATACAAATACACCGGGGAGCTGTTTTTT,CASSVYKYTGELFF
TRBJ1-5,TRBD1,TRBV28,-,TGTGCCAGCAGTCTGATCCCGGGACAGGGCTTTCAGCCCCAGCATTTT,CASSLIPGQGFQPQHF